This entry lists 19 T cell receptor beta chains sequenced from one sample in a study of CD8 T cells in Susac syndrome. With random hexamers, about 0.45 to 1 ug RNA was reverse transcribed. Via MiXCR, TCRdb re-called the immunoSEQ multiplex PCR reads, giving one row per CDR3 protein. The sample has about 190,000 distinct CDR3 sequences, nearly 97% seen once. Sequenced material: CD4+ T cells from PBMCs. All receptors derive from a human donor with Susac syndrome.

The CDR3 is CASSMGLAGGPLGEQFF. DNA of the CDR3: TGTGCCAGTAGTATGGGACTAGCGGGGGGGCCCCTGGGGGAGCAGTTCTTC. The chain has TRBV19 and TRBJ2-1; 16 positions match TRBD2. The germline V gene has CDR1 LNHDA and CDR2 SQIVND (reference sequence). This CDR3 region has 17 residues. The ends lost 3 bases at V and 10 bases at J; junction bases unmatched: 9.

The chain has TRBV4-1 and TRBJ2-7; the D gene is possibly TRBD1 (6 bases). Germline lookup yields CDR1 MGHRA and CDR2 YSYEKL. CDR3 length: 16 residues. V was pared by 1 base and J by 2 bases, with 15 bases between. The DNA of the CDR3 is TGCGCCAGCAGCCAAGGGGACACGGGTATAGCCTACGAGCAGTACTTC. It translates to CASSQGDTGIAYEQYF.

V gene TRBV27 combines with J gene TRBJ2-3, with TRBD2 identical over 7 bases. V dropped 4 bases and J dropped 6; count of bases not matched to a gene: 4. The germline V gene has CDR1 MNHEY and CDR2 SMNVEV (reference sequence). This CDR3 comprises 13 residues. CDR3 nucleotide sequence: TGTGCCAGCAGTTCGGGGGGTGGCGATACGCAGTATTTT. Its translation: CASSSGGGDTQYF.

DNA of the CDR3: TGTGCCATCAGTGGACAGAGTGAAGCTTTCTTT. Translated: CAISGQSEAFF. V is TRBV10-3 and J is TRBJ1-1, with D possibly being TRBD1 (5 bases). Germline assignment: CDR1 ENHRY and CDR2 SYGVKD. The CDR3 has 11 residues. V gave up 4 bases and J gave up 7 bases, with 7 bases separating them.

The CDR3 nucleotides read TGTGCCTGGGGAACAGGGATGGGCACTGAAGCTTTCTTT. Amino acids: CAWGTGMGTEAFF. The V and J genes are TRBV30 and TRBJ1-1; a possible D gene is TRBD1 (6 bases). The CDR3 is 13 residues long. CDR1 GTSNPN and CDR2 SVGIG come from the germline V gene (reference sequence). V was trimmed by 5 bases and J by 4 bases, leaving 14 bases between them.

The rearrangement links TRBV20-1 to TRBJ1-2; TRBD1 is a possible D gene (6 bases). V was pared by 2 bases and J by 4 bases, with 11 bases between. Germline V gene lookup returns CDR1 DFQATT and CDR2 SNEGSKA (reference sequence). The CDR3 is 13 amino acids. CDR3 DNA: TGCAGTGCTAGACAGGGGACCCTCTATGGCTACACCTTC. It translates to CSARQGTLYGYTF.

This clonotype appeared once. CDR3 region: CSARDPSRGFNEQYF. CDR3 DNA: TGCAGTGCTAGAGACCCCTCGAGAGGGTTCAACGAGCAGTACTTC. The V call is TRBV20-1, the J call TRBJ2-7; a possible D gene is TRBD2 (5 bases). The CDR3 has 15 amino acids. Trimming took off 0 bases at V and 5 bases at J, with 17 bases between the two ends. Germline assignment: CDR1 DFQATT and CDR2 SNEGSKA (reference sequence).

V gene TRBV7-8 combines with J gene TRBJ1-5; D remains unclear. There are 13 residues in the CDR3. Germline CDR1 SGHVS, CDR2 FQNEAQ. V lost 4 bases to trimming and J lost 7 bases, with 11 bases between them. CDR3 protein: CASSSRVEQPQHF. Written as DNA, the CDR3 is TGTGCCAGCAGCTCAAGGGTGGAACAGCCCCAGCATTTT. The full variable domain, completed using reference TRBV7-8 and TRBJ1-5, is GAGVSQSPRYKVAKRGQDVALRCDPISGHVSLFWYQQALGQGPEFLTYFQNEAQLDKSGLPSDRFFAERPEGSVSTLKIQRTQQEDSAVYLCASSSRVEQPQHFGDGTRLSIL.

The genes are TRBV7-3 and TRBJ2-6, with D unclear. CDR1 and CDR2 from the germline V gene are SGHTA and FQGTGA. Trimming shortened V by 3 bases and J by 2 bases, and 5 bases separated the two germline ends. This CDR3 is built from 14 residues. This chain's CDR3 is CASSLKPGANVLTF. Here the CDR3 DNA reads TGTGCCAGCAGCTTGAAGCCTGGGGCCAACGTCCTGACTTTC.

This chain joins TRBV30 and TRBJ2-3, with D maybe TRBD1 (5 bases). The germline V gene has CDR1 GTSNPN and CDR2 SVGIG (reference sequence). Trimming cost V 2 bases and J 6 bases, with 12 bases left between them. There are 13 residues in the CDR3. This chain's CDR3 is CAWSPQGYDTQYF. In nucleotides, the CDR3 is TGTGCCTGGAGTCCCCAGGGATATGATACGCAGTATTTT.

The CDR3 sequence: CASSQTEQPQHF. The CDR3 DNA follows: TGTGCCAGCAGCCAAACAGAACAGCCCCAGCATTTT. This sequence joins TRBV7-8 and TRBJ1-5; no definite D call. Trimming left V 5 bases short and J 7 bases short, with 9 bases between. The CDR3 sequence is 12 residues long. Germline V gives CDR1 SGHVS, CDR2 FQNEAQ.

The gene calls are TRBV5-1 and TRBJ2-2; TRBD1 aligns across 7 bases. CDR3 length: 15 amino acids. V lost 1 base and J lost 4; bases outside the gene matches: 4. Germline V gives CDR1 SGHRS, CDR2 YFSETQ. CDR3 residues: CASSLTGVGTGELFF. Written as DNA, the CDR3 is TGCGCCAGCAGCTTGACAGGGGTCGGCACCGGGGAGCTGTTTTTT.

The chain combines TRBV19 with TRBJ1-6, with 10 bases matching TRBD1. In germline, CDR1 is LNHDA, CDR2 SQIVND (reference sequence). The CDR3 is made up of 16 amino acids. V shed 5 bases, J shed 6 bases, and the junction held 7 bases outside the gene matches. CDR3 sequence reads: CASSRPGQGFNSPLHF. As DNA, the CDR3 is TGTGCCAGTAGTCGCCCGGGACAGGGGTTTAATTCACCCCTCCACTTT.

In nucleotides, the CDR3 is TGTGCCAGCAGCCCTTTAATGTCGGGGGGCACAGATACGCAGTATTTT. Amino acids: CASSPLMSGGTDTQYF. The rearrangement links TRBV7-3 to TRBJ2-3; D is possibly TRBD2 (6 bases). This CDR3 is 16 amino acids long. Germline-derived CDR1 and CDR2 are SGHTA and FQGTGA. Trimming cost V 5 bases and J 1 base, with 16 bases left between them.

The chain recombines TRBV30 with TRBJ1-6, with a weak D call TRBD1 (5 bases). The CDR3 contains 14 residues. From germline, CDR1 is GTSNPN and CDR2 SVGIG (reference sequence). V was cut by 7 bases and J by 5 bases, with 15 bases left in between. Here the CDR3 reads CASLRDEHNSPLHF. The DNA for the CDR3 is TGTGCCTCGCTCCGGGACGAACATAATTCACCCCTCCACTTT.

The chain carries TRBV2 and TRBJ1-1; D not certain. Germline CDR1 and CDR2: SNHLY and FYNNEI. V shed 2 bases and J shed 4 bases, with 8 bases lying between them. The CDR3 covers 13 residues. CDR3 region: CASSERAGTEAFF. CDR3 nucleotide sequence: TGTGCCAGCAGTGAAAGGGCAGGCACTGAAGCTTTCTTT.

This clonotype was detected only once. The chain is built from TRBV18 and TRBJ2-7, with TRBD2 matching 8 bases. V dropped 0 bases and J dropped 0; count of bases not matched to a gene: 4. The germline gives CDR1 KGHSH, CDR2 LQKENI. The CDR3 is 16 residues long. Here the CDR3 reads CASSPPGAGVSYEQYF. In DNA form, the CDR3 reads TGTGCCAGCTCACCACCGGGAGCGGGGGTCTCCTACGAGCAGTACTTC.

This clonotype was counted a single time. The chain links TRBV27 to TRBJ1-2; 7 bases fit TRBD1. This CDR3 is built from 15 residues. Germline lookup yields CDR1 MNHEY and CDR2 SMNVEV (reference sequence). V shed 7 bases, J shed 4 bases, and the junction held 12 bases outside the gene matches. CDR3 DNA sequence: TGTGCCAGCAACTCACGACAGGGACGAGGCTATGGCTACACCTTC. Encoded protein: CASNSRQGRGYGYTF.

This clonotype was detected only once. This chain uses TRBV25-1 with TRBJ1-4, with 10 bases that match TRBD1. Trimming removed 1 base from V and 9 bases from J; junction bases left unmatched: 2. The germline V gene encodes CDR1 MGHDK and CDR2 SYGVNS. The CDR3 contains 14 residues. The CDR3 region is CASSEWDRGKKLFF. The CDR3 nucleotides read TGTGCCAGCAGTGAATGGGACAGGGGAAAAAAACTGTTTTTT.